This T cell receptor (beta chain) came from a study of cytomegalovirus exposure and HLA in healthy donors. PCR was performed using 60 Vbeta and 13 Jbeta primers. The data were produced by immunoSEQ multiplex PCR, yet TCRdb's version contains in-frame clones alone and is incomplete. The sample carries 75,000 to 90,000 clones, approximately 69% recorded once. This clone was observed a single time. Its matching antigen is unknown. Donors likely had unrecorded immune exposures despite being nominally healthy when sampled. Germline CDR1 and CDR2: SGHVS and FQNEAQ. V lost 5 bases to trimming and J lost 0 bases; unmatched junction nucleotides: 4. The CDR3 spans 16 residues. Whole-study results and caveats: In vitro experiments confirmed that three CMV-associated chains were specific for CMV antigens.

The J gene is TRBJ2-3, the V gene TRBV7-8; the match to TRBD2 covers 11 bases. This receptor was taken from a man younger than 45 in good health and CMV-seropositive. The sequenced material came from PBMCs. CDR3: CASSRRTSGSTDTQYF. CDR3 nucleotide sequence: TGTGCCAGCAGCCGGAGGACTAGCGGGAGCACAGATACGCAGTATTTT.